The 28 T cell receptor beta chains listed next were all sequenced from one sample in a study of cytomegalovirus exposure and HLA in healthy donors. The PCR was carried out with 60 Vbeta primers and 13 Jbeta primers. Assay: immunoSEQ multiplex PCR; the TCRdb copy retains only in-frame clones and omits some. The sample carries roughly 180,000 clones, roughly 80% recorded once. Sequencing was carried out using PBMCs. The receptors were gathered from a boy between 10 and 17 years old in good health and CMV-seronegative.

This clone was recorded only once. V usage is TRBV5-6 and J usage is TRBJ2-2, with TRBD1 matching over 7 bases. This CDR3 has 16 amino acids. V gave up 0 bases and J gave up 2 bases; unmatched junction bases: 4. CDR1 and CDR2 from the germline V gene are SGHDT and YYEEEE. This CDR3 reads CASSLVGTANTGELFF. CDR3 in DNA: TGTGCCAGCAGCTTGGTGGGGACAGCTAACACCGGGGAGCTGTTTTTT. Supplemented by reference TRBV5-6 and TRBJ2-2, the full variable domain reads DAGVTQSPTHLIKTRGQQVTLRCSPKSGHDTVSWYQQALGQGPQFIFQYYEEEERQRGNFPDRFSGHQFPNYSSELNVNALLLGDSALYLCASSLVGTANTGELFFGEGSRLTVL.

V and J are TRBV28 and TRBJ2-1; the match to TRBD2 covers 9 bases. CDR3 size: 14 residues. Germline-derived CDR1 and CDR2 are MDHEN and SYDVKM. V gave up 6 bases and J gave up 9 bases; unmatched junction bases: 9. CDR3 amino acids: CASRIPGLAGEQFF. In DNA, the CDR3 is TGTGCCAGCAGGATTCCGGGACTAGCAGGTGAGCAGTTCTTC.

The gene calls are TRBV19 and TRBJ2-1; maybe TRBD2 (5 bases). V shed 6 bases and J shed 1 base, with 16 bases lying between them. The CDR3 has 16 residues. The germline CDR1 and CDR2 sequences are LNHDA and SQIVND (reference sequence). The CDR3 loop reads CASRPSAGLSYNEQFF. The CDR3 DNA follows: TGTGCCAGTAGGCCCTCCGCGGGCCTTTCCTACAATGAGCAGTTCTTC.

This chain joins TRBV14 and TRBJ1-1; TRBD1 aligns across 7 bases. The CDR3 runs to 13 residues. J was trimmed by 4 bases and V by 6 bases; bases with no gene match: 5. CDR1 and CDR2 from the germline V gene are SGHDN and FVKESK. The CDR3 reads CASSHYRGTEAFF. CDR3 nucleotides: TGTGCCAGCAGTCATTACAGGGGCACTGAAGCTTTCTTT.

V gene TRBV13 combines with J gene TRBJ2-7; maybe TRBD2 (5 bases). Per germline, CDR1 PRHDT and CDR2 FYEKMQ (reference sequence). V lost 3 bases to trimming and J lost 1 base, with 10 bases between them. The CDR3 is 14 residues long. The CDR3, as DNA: TGTGCCAGCAGCTTTGGAAGGACTTCCTACGAGCAGTACTTC. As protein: CASSFGRTSYEQYF.

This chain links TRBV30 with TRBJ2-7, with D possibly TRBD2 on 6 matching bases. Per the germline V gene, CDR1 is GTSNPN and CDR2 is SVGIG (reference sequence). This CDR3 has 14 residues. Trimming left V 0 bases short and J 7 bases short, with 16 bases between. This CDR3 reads CAWSVGGDFSEQYF. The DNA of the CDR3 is TGTGCCTGGAGTGTAGGAGGGGACTTTTCTGAGCAGTACTTC.

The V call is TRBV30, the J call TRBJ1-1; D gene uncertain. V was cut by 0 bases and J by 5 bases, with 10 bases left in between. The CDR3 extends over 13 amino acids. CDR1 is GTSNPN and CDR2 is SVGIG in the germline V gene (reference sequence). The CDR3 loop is CAWSVLKRTEAFF. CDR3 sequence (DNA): TGTGCCTGGAGTGTACTAAAAAGGACTGAAGCTTTCTTT.

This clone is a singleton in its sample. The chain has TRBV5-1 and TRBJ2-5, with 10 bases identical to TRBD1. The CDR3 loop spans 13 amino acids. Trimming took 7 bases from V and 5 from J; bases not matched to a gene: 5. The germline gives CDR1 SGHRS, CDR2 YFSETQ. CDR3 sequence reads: CASVGQGVETQYF. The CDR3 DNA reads TGCGCCAGCGTCGGACAGGGGGTTGAGACCCAGTACTTC.

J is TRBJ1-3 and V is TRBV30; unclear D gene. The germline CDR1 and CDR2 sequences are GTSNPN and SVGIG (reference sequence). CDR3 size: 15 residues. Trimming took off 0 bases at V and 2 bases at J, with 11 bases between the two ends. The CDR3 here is CAWSVLERTGNTIYF. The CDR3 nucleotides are TGTGCCTGGAGTGTTTTGGAGCGTACTGGAAACACCATATATTTT.

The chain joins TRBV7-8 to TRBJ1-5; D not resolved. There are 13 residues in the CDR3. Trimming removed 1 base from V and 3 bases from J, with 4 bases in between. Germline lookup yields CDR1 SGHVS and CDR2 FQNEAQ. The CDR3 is CASSLDNNQPQHF. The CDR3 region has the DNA TGTGCCAGCAGCTTAGACAACAATCAGCCCCAGCATTTT.

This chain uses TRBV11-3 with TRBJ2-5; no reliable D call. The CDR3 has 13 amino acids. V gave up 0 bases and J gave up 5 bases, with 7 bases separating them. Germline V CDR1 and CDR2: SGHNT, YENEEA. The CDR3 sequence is CASSLESRETQYF. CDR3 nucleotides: TGTGCCAGCAGCTTAGAGTCCCGGGAGACCCAGTACTTC.

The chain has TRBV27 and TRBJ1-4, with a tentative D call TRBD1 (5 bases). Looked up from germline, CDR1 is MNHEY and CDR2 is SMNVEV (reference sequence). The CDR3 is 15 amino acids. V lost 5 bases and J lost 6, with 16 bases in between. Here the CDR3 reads CASSLGGPRHEKLFF. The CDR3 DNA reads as TGTGCCAGCAGTCTGGGGGGACCCCGGCATGAAAAACTGTTTTTT.

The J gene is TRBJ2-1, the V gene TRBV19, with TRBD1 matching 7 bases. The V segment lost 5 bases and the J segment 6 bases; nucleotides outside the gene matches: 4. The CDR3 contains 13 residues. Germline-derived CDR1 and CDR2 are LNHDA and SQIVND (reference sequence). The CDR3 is CASSVGQSNEQFF. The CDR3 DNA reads TGTGCCAGTAGTGTGGGACAGAGCAATGAGCAGTTCTTC.

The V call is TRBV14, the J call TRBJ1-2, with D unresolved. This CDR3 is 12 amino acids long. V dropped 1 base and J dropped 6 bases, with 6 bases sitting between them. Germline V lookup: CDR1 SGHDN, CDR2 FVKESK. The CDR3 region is CASSQVSDGYTF. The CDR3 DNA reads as TGTGCCAGCAGCCAAGTTAGCGATGGCTACACCTTC.

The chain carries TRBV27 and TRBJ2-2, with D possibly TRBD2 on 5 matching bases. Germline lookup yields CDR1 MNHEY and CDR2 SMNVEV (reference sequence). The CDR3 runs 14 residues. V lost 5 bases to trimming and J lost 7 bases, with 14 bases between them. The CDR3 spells CASSRGPWGGELFF. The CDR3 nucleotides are TGTGCCAGCAGTAGAGGGCCATGGGGCGGGGAGCTGTTTTTT.

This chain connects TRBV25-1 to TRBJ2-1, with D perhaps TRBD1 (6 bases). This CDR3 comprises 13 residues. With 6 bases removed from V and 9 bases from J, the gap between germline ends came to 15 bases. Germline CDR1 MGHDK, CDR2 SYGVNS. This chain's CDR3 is CASRATGYTEQFF. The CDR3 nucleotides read TGTGCCAGCAGAGCCACAGGGTATACTGAGCAGTTCTTC. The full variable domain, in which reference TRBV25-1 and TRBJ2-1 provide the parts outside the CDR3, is EADIYQTPRYLVIGTGKKITLECSQTMGHDKMYWYQQDPGMELHLIHYSYGVNSTEKGDLSSESTVSRIRTEHFPLTLESARPSHTSQYLCASRATGYTEQFFGPGTRLTVL.

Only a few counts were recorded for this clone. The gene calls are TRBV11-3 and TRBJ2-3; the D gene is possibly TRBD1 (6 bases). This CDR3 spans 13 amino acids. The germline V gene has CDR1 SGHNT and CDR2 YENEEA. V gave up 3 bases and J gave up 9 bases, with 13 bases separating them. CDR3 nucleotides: TGTGCCAGCAGCTTTAAGGACAGCCTAACGCAGTATTTT. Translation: CASSFKDSLTQYF.

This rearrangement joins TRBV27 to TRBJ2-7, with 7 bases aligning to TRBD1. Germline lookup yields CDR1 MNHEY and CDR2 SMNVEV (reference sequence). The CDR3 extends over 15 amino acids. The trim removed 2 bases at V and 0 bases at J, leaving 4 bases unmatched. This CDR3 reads CASSLQGQSSYEQYF. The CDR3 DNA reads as TGTGCCAGCAGTTTACAGGGACAGTCCTCCTACGAGCAGTACTTC.

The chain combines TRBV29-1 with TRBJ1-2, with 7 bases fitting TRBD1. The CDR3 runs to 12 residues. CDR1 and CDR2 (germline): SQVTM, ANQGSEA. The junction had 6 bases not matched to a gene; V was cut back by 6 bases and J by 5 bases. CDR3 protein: CSVETGPYGYTF. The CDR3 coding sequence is TGCAGCGTGGAGACAGGGCCTTATGGCTACACCTTC.

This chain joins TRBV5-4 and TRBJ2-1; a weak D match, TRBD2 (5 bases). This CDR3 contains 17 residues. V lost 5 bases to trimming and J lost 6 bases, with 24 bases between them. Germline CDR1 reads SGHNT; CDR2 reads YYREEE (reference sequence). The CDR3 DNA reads TGTGCCAGCAGTTTAGCAGAGGGCCACCGCATGGCCAATGAGCAGTTCTTC. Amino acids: CASSLAEGHRMANEQFF.

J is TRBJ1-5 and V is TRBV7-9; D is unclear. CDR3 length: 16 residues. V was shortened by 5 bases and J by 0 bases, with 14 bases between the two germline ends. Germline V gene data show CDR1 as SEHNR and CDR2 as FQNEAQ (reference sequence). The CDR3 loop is CASSPRWADSNQPQHF. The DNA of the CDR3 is TGTGCCAGCAGCCCGAGATGGGCAGATAGCAATCAGCCCCAGCATTTT.

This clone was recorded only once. The chain's CDR3 is CAISESPTVNTEAFF. The CDR3 DNA follows: TGTGCCATCAGTGAGTCGCCTACAGTGAACACTGAAGCTTTCTTT. V and J are TRBV10-3 and TRBJ1-1; D call uncertain. There are 15 residues in the CDR3. CDR1 is ENHRY and CDR2 is SYGVKD in the germline V gene. Trimming took 0 bases from V and 0 from J, leaving 8 bases between them.

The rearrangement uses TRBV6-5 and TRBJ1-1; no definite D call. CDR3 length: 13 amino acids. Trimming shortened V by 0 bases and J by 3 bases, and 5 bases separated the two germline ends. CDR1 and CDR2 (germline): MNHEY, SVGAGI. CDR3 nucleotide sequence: TGTGCCAGCAGTTACTCCGCGGACACTGAAGCTTTCTTT. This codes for CASSYSADTEAFF.

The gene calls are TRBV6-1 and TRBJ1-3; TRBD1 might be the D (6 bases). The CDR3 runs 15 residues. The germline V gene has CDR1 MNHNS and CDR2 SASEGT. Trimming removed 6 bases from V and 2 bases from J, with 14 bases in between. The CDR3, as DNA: TGTGCCAGCAGGCATACAGGGTCCACTGGAAACACCATATATTTT. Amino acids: CASRHTGSTGNTIYF.

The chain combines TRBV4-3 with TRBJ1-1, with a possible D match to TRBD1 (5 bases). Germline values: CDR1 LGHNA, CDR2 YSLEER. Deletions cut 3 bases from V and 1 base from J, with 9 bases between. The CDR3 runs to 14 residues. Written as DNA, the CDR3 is TGCGCCAGCAGCCATGTTGGACAGAACACTGAAGCTTTCTTT. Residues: CASSHVGQNTEAFF.

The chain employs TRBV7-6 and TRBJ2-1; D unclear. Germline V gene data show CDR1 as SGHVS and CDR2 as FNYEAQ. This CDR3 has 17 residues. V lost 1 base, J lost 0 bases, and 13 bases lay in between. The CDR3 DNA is TGTGCCAGCAGCTTAGGGGCAGCCCTGAGCTCCTACAATGAGCAGTTCTTC. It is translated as CASSLGAALSSYNEQFF.

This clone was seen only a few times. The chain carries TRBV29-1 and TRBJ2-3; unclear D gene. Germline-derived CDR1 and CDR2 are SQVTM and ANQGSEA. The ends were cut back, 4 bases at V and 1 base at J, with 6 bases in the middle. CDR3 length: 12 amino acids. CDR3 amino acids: CSVAGRTDTQYF. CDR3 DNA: TGCAGCGTTGCTGGGCGCACAGATACGCAGTATTTT.

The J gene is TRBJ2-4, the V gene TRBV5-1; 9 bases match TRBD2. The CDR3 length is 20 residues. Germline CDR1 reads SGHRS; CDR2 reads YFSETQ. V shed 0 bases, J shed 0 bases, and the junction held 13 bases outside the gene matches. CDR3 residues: CASSLAEISGGVLAKNIQYF. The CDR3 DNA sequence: TGCGCCAGCAGCTTGGCCGAGATTAGCGGGGGCGTTCTAGCCAAAAACATTCAGTACTTC. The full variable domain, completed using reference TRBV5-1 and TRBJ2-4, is KAGVTQTPRYLIKTRGQQVTLSCSPISGHRSVSWYQQTPGQGLQFLFEYFSETQRNKGNFPGRFSGRQFSNSRSEMNVSTLELGDSALYLCASSLAEISGGVLAKNIQYFGAGTRLSVL.